This passage covers 2 T cell receptor beta chains from one sample sequenced in a study of shared clonotypes between healthy human individuals. Some clones are missing from TCRdb's copy, which holds only in-frame ones; the method was immunoSEQ multiplex PCR. Of about a million clones in the sample, roughly 72% are singletons; the top ten hold about 1.5%. The sequencing input was memory CD4+ T cells sorted from blood. The sample's subset: CD45RA-negative fraction. The receptors derive from a man aged 18 to 30 in good health.

There are a few counts of this clone. This chain links TRBV28 with TRBJ1-1, with D unresolved. Germline values: CDR1 MDHEN, CDR2 SYDVKM. Trimming shortened V by 5 bases and J by 9 bases, and 13 bases separated the two germline ends. The CDR3 totals 12 residues. CDR3 residues: CASSDRTRQAFF. CDR3 DNA: TGTGCCAGCAGTGATCGTACCCGCCAAGCTTTCTTT.

The CDR3 DNA reads as TGTGCCAGCAGTGGTGGACAGACTTGGAACACTGAAGCTTTCTTT. Translating it yields CASSGGQTWNTEAFF. The V call is TRBV28, the J call TRBJ1-1; D perhaps matches TRBD1 (6 bases). The CDR3 sequence is 15 residues long. The germline V gene has CDR1 MDHEN and CDR2 SYDVKM. Trimming removed 5 bases from V and 1 base from J, with 14 bases in between.